The 21 T cell receptor beta chains listed next were all sequenced from one sample in a study of CD8+ T cells in alopecia areata. Documented treatment: oral pan-JAK inhibitor, 5-10 mg twice daily. RNA was extracted and reverse transcribed into cDNA as the sequencing template. TCRdb's copy holds only in-frame clones and misses some; the assay was immunoSEQ multiplex PCR. The sample lists more than 200,000 clones, around 43% occurring once. This specimen consisted of CD4+ T cells sorted from blood, obtained between weeks 36 and 40, from a patient treated with tofacitinib. The receptors come from a human donor with alopecia areata.

Written as DNA, the CDR3 is TGCGCCAGCAGCCAAAAGGACAGGGGGCATAGCTCTGGGGCCAACGTCCTGACTTTC. The encoded protein is CASSQKDRGHSSGANVLTF. The J gene is TRBJ2-6, the V gene TRBV4-1, with 11 bases that match TRBD1. The CDR3 extends over 19 amino acids. The V segment lost 2 bases and the J segment 0 bases; nucleotides outside the gene matches: 6. Germline CDR1 MGHRA, CDR2 YSYEKL.

V and J are TRBV28 and TRBJ2-1, with TRBD2 matching 10 bases. J lost 7 bases, V lost 6 bases, and 24 bases had no gene match. The germline V gene encodes CDR1 MDHEN and CDR2 SYDVKM. The CDR3 length is 20 residues. The chain's CDR3 is CASSTKFRTSGKGIRNEQFF. The CDR3, as DNA: TGTGCCAGCAGCACGAAGTTCAGGACTAGCGGCAAAGGCATCAGAAATGAGCAGTTCTTC.

This clone appeared many times. The chain carries TRBV5-1 and TRBJ2-5, with a possible D match to TRBD1 (6 bases). The CDR3 spans 14 residues. V was trimmed by 3 bases and J by 2 bases, leaving 11 bases between them. Germline CDR1 SGHRS, CDR2 YFSETQ. The CDR3 sequence: CASSSTGIQETQYF. As DNA, the CDR3 is TGCGCCAGCAGCTCGACAGGAATACAAGAGACCCAGTACTTC.

The chain has TRBV6-5 and TRBJ2-1, with 7 nucleotides matching TRBD2. V was clipped by 0 bases and J by 2 bases; unmatched bases: 4. The CDR3 consists of 16 residues. CDR1 and CDR2 from the germline V gene are MNHEY and SVGAGI. CDR3 region: CASSYSSGTTYNEQFF. CDR3 bases: TGTGCCAGCAGTTACTCGAGCGGGACTACCTACAATGAGCAGTTCTTC.

The genes are TRBV9 and TRBJ2-2; no clear D. Trimming took off 0 bases at V and 2 bases at J, with 5 bases between the two ends. Germline CDR1 SGDLS, CDR2 YYNGEE. The CDR3 sequence is 14 residues long. CDR3: CASSVDYNTGELFF. DNA for the CDR3: TGTGCCAGCAGCGTAGACTATAACACCGGGGAGCTGTTTTTT. Combining the CDR3 with reference TRBV9 and TRBJ2-2 gives the whole variable domain DSGVTQTPKHLITATGQRVTLRCSPRSGDLSVYWYQQSLDQGLQFLIQYYNGEERAKGNILERFSAQQFPDLHSELNLSSLELGDSALYFCASSVDYNTGELFFGEGSRLTVL.

CDR3 nucleotides: TGTGCCAGCAGGTGGGACAGCCGCAATCAGCCCCAGCATTTT. It is translated as CASRWDSRNQPQHF. V and J are TRBV28 and TRBJ1-5; 7 bases agree with TRBD1. With V trimmed by 6 bases and J by 2 bases, 4 bases remained unmatched. Germline V gives CDR1 MDHEN, CDR2 SYDVKM. The CDR3 is 14 residues long.

The table lists this clone with a few counts. This chain uses TRBV19 with TRBJ2-5; D assignment may be TRBD1 or TRBD2 (5 bases each). The CDR3 contains 14 residues. V lost 3 bases to trimming and J lost 6 bases, with 14 bases between them. Per germline, CDR1 LNHDA and CDR2 SQIVND (reference sequence). The CDR3 DNA is TGTGCCAGTAGTATTTGGCAGGGAGAGAAGACCCAGTACTTC. It codes for CASSIWQGEKTQYF.

The chain has TRBV30 and TRBJ2-7; D may correspond to TRBD1 or TRBD2 (5 bases each). In germline, CDR1 is GTSNPN, CDR2 SVGIG (reference sequence). The CDR3 is 16 residues long. V lost 0 bases to trimming and J lost 5 bases, with 20 bases between them. Written as DNA, the CDR3 is TGTGCCTGGAGTGTATCTTGGGGGACCCGAGCCAACGAGCAGTACTTC. Encoded protein: CAWSVSWGTRANEQYF.

The chain joins TRBV7-9 to TRBJ1-5, with 7 bases identical to TRBD1. The CDR3 loop spans 13 amino acids. Germline-derived CDR1 and CDR2 are SEHNR and FQNEAQ (reference sequence). V shed 5 bases and J 7 bases; nucleotides not matched to a gene: 5. The CDR3 loop is CASSMGQSQPQHF. Here the CDR3 DNA reads TGTGCCAGCAGCATGGGACAGAGCCAGCCCCAGCATTTT.

The V and J genes are TRBV5-6 and TRBJ2-5; D gene ambiguous. Germline V lookup: CDR1 SGHDT, CDR2 YYEEEE. V shed 3 bases and J shed 1 base, with 10 bases lying between them. The CDR3 loop spans 14 amino acids. The CDR3, as DNA: TGTGCCAGCAGCTCGGGTCCTAGCCAAGAGACCCAGTACTTC. Translated, it gives CASSSGPSQETQYF.

V and J are TRBV7-9 and TRBJ2-6; 11 nucleotides agree with TRBD1. The J segment lost 1 base and the V segment lost 5 bases, leaving 1 base of the junction unmatched. Germline loops: CDR1 SEHNR, CDR2 FQNEAQ (reference sequence). CDR3 length: 16 amino acids. CDR3 nucleotides: TGTGCCAGCAGCGGACAGGGGGCGTCTGGGGCCAACGTCCTGACTTTC. It encodes CASSGQGASGANVLTF.

Worth noting for this clone: The junction departs from germline at one end; a sequencing error may be responsible. The chain is built from TRBV20-1 and TRBJ2-5, with D perhaps TRBD2 (5 bases). CDR1 and CDR2 from the germline V gene are DFQATT and SNEGSKA (reference sequence). CDR3 size: 10 residues. The CDR3 DNA reads TGCAGTTCCCCGGAGGAGACCCGGTACTTC. Translating it yields CSSPEETRYF.

This clone was found a few times. The rearrangement uses TRBV25-1 and TRBJ2-7; D possibly matches TRBD1 or TRBD2 (5 bases each). This CDR3 has 13 residues. Germline loops: CDR1 MGHDK, CDR2 SYGVNS. The germline V and J ends were trimmed by 7 bases and 5 bases, with 15 bases remaining between them. CDR3 amino acids: CASTSGTSHEQYF. The CDR3 coding sequence is TGTGCCAGCACGTCCGGGACGAGCCACGAGCAGTACTTC.

J is TRBJ2-3 and V is TRBV2; D is undetermined. Trimming shortened V by 1 base and J by 4 bases, and 9 bases separated the two germline ends. The CDR3 has 14 amino acids. Germline CDR1 and CDR2: SNHLY and FYNNEI. CDR3 sequence: CASSEVAGADTQYF. The CDR3 DNA reads TGTGCCAGCAGTGAAGTGGCTGGGGCAGATACGCAGTATTTT.

The J gene is TRBJ2-5, the V gene TRBV30; 8 bases align to TRBD1. There are 17 residues in the CDR3. V gave up 1 base and J gave up 5 bases; unmatched junction bases: 15. Germline CDR1 reads GTSNPN; CDR2 reads SVGIG (reference sequence). CDR3 sequence (DNA): TGTGCCTGGAGTGACCCCTCCGCAGGGGGCTATCGGGAGACCCAGTACTTC. It yields the protein CAWSDPSAGGYRETQYF.

This clone was seen a few times. The DNA of the CDR3 is TGTGCCAGCAGCCGGATAGGGGAATACGAGCAGTACTTC. Translated: CASSRIGEYEQYF. V is TRBV5-4 and J is TRBJ2-7, with a weak D call TRBD1 (5 bases). V was clipped by 4 bases and J by 4 bases, with 12 bases between them. The V gene's germline CDR1 is SGHNT and CDR2 YYREEE (reference sequence). The CDR3 loop spans 13 amino acids.

The V and J genes are TRBV29-1 and TRBJ2-2; unclear D gene. The CDR3 has 11 residues. CDR1 and CDR2 (germline): SQVTM, ANQGSEA. Between the trimmed V and J ends, which lost 7 bases and 7 bases, there was a span of 10 bases. In nucleotides, the CDR3 is TGCAGCGCTCGAGGCAGCGGGGAGCTGTTTTTT. Translated, it gives CSARGSGELFF.

The rearrangement links TRBV6-1 to TRBJ2-4; D gene unclear. Germline assignment: CDR1 MNHNS and CDR2 SASEGT. The V gene lost 2 bases and the J gene lost 0 bases, with 11 bases spanning the gap. This CDR3 contains 16 residues. Written as DNA, the CDR3 is TGTGCCAGCAGTGAATTGTATGTTCGAGCCAAAAACATTCAGTACTTC. Amino acid sequence: CASSELYVRAKNIQYF.

The chain uses TRBV29-1 and TRBJ2-1; D not resolved. The CDR3 contains 12 residues. The V end was cut by 8 bases, the J end by 9 bases, with 17 bases between. In germline, CDR1 is SQVTM, CDR2 ANQGSEA. CDR3 sequence: CSFRPREAEQFF. The CDR3 DNA is TGCAGCTTTCGACCCCGCGAGGCTGAGCAGTTCTTC.

The genes are TRBV18 and TRBJ2-5, with D possibly matching TRBD1 (6 bases). There are 13 residues in the CDR3. V was clipped by 3 bases and J by 5 bases, with 10 bases between them. Germline loops: CDR1 KGHSH, CDR2 LQKENI. The CDR3 protein is CASSPRGAETQYF. The CDR3 region has the DNA TGTGCCAGCTCACCCAGGGGTGCGGAGACCCAGTACTTC.

J is TRBJ2-1 and V is TRBV5-1; D is undetermined. CDR3 length: 15 residues. The V gene's germline CDR1 is SGHRS and CDR2 YFSETQ. Trimming removed 4 bases at V and 0 bases at J, with 11 bases between. The CDR3: CASSPQLGSYNEQFF. CDR3 DNA: TGCGCCAGCAGCCCCCAGCTGGGCTCCTACAATGAGCAGTTCTTC.